This T cell receptor (beta chain) was observed in a study of response to subunit inactivated influenza vaccine. Germline V gene data show CDR1 as LNHNV and CDR2 as YYDKDF (reference sequence). Trimming pared 0 bases from V and 7 bases from J, leaving 12 bases between. The CDR3 has 14 residues. MiXCR, applied by TCRdb to the RT-PCR reads, yields one record per CDR3 protein. This sample yields roughly 550,000 distinct CDR3 sequences, of which approximately 20% are seen a single time; 2.5% to 3% belongs to the top ten. The same data also went into a second study, on T cells expressing NK-cell markers. This second study notes: The authors made TCR beta cDNA libraries by 5'RACE template switching. This switching added a universal primer site and UMIs.

The sequence was obtained from a man aged 50 to 60 who received an inactivated influenza vaccine. Here the sequenced sample was CD4+ T cells sorted from PBMCs, taken 11 to 12 days after vaccination. V usage is TRBV15 and J usage is TRBJ1-2, with D perhaps TRBD1 (5 bases). The CDR3 here is CATSRDQGSGGYTF. The CDR3 DNA follows: TGTGCCACCAGCAGAGATCAGGGTAGCGGTGGCTACACCTTC. Complete variable domain (other parts from reference TRBV15 and TRBJ1-2): DAMVIQNPRYQVTQFGKPVTLSCSQTLNHNVMYWYQQKSSQAPKLLFHYYDKDFNNEADTPDNFQSRRPNTSFCFLDIRSPGLGDTAMYLCATSRDQGSGGYTFGSGTRLTVV.